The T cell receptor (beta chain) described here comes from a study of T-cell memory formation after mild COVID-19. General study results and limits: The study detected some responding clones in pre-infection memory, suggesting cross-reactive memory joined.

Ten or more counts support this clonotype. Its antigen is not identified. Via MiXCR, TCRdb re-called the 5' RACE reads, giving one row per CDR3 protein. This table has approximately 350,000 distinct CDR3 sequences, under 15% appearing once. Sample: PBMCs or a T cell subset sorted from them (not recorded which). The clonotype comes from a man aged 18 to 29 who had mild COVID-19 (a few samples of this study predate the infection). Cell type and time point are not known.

The chain's CDR3 is CASSSGSSYNEQFF. CDR3 coding DNA: TGTGCCAGCAGTTCAGGAAGCTCCTACAATGAGCAGTTCTTC. This sequence joins TRBV12-3 or TRBV12-4 and TRBJ2-1; no reliable D call. V lost 4 bases to trimming and J lost 0 bases, with 7 bases between them. CDR3 length: 14 residues.